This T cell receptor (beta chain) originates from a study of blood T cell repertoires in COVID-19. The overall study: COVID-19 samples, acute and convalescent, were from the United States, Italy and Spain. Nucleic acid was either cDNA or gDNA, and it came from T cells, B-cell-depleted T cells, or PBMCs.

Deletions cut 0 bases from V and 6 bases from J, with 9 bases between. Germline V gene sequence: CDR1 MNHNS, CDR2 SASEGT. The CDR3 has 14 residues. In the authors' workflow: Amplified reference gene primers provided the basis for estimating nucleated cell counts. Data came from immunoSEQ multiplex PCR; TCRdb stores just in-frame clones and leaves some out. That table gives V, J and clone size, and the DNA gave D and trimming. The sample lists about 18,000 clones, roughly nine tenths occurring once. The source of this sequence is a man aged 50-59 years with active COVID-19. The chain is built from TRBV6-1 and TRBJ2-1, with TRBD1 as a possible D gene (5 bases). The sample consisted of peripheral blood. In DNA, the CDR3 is TGTGCCAGCAGTGAAGCAGGGGCCGGCAATGAGCAGTTCTTC. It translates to CASSEAGAGNEQFF.